The entry that follows covers one T cell receptor beta chain sequence. The data belong to a study of cytomegalovirus exposure and HLA in healthy donors. This table comes from immunoSEQ multiplex PCR, and its TCRdb copy is limited to in-frame clones, with some not included. The data hold about 160,000 clones, with about 85% observed a single time. The CDR3 contains 13 residues. V was pared by 4 bases and J by 2 bases, with 8 bases between. Germline V gives CDR1 MNHNY, CDR2 SVGAGI (reference sequence). This sequence joins TRBV6-6 and TRBJ1-1; D not certain. Sequencing used PBMCs. This receptor was identified in a young man in good health and CMV-seropositive. CDR3 sequence reads: CASSSSTNTEAFF. CDR3 in DNA: TGTGCCAGCAGTTCCTCGACAAACACTGAAGCTTTCTTT.